This T cell receptor beta chain is drawn from a study of neurological immune-mediated disorders. Findings and limits, study-wide: There were no CDR3 amino acid sequences shared by expanded clones across subjects, a result suggesting private repertoires in all groups. The repertoires of 18 of 34 multiple sclerosis patients were placed by phylogenetic grouping in a single related-CDR3 cluster, which may be a signature.

This clonotype appeared many times. No antigen is known for it. The cDNA was synthesized by means of template-switch 5'RACE, which was carried out with 10-nucleotide random UMIs. Every sequencing run produced over 170 million TCR-beta sequences, and the sequences from any one run covered 15-18 subjects. TCRdb recomputed calls from the 5' RACE reads with MiXCR, one row per CDR3 protein. In the table there are tens of thousands of distinct CDR3 sequences, roughly 3.5% of which are singletons. V dropped 3 bases and J dropped 10 bases, with 17 bases sitting between them. The germline gives CDR1 SGHRS, CDR2 YFSETQ. The CDR3 contains 15 residues.

The specimen was PBMCs. This chain links TRBV5-1 with TRBJ1-6; D possibly corresponds to TRBD1 (6 bases). The sequence was obtained from a woman in her forties or fifties with multiple sclerosis. In DNA form, the CDR3 reads TGCGCCAGCAGCTGGATGAGGGGGGCCGAGTCACCCCTCCACTTT. Amino acid sequence: CASSWMRGAESPLHF.